One and the same sample provided the 18 T cell receptor beta chains below, sequenced in a study of T cells in women clearing cervical HPV infection. Clones were sequenced by immunoSEQ multiplex PCR, and TCRdb holds only the in-frame ones, with some missing. This sample's clone table lists about 48,000 clones. Input material: blood buffy coat. The receptors stem from a woman between 18 and 70 years old with a cervical HPV16 infection that either progressed to CIN3+ or cleared (not recorded which).

Turning to this clone: The CDR3 extends 3 residues past the end of the read, so its final part is completed from the germline J gene. This chain uses TRBV14 with TRBJ1-1; D remains ambiguous. The V end was cut by 1 base, the J end by 4 bases, with 10 bases between. The CDR3 runs 14 residues. Germline-derived CDR1 and CDR2 are SGHDN and FVKESK. CDR3 sequence: CASSQVRLGTEAFF. The sequenced part of the CDR3 DNA is TGTGCCAGCAGCCAAGTTAGACTGGGCACTGAA. Based on the CDR3 plus reference TRBV14 and TRBJ1-1, the full variable domain is EAGVTQFPSHSVIEKGQTVTLRCDPISGHDNLYWYRRVMGKEIKFLLHFVKESKQDESGMPNNRFLAERTGGTYSTLKVQPAELEDSGVYFCASSQVRLGTEAFFGQGTRLTVV.

Note on this clone: The observed sequence ends 3 residues before the CDR3 terminus, with the missing tail filled in from the germline J gene. This chain joins TRBV4-1 and TRBJ2-2; 12 nucleotides agree with TRBD2. The CDR3 has 16 amino acids. V gave up 3 bases and J gave up 6 bases; unmatched junction bases: 5. Germline V gene data show CDR1 as MGHRA and CDR2 as YSYEKL. Partial CDR3 DNA: TGCGCCAGCAGCCATATTTGGACTAGCGGGGCCGGGGAG. It codes for CASSHIWTSGAGE. The full-length CDR3 reads as CASSHIWTSGAGELFF.

Concerning this clone itself: The read finishes 3 residues shy of the CDR3 end, and the germline J gene is used to complete it. J is TRBJ2-6 and V is TRBV19; no clear D. Trimming cost V 8 bases and J 0 bases, with 8 bases left between them. The CDR3 loop spans 14 amino acids. Germline values: CDR1 LNHDA, CDR2 SQIVND (reference sequence). CDR3 DNA, as far as it was read: TGTGCCAGTGCTCTAGGCTCTGGGGCCAACGTC. Protein: CASALGSGANV. The CDR3 in full is CASALGSGANVLTF.

Concerning this clone itself: The read falls 3 residues short of the CDR3 end, and the missing part is taken from the germline J gene. The chain joins TRBV29-1 to TRBJ2-1, with 10 bases fitting TRBD1. Germline CDR1 reads SQVTM; CDR2 reads ANQGSEA. The J segment lost 1 base and the V segment lost 4 bases, leaving 7 bases of the junction unmatched. The CDR3 loop spans 16 amino acids. The CDR3 protein is CSVVPLDRGSYNEQFF. The DNA read from the CDR3 is TGCAGCGTTGTACCGTTGGACAGGGGGTCCTACAATGAG.

As for this clone: The observed sequence ends 3 residues before the CDR3 terminus, with the missing tail filled in from the germline J gene. The chain uses TRBV18 and TRBJ1-4, with 10 bases aligning to TRBD1. CDR1 is KGHSH and CDR2 is LQKENI in the germline V gene. J gave up 6 bases and V 6 bases, and 4 bases lay outside the gene matches. There are 14 residues in the CDR3. The CDR3 here is CASSPGTGDEKLFF. Incomplete CDR3 DNA: TGTGCCAGCTCCCCCGGGACAGGGGATGAAAAA. Together with reference TRBV18 and TRBJ1-4, the CDR3 gives the full variable domain: NAGVMQNPRHLVRRRGQEARLRCSPMKGHSHVYWYRQLPEEGLKFMVYLQKENIIDESGMPKERFSAEFPKEGPSILRIQQVVRGDSAAYFCASSPGTGDEKLFFGSGTQLSVL.

Concerning this clone itself: Sequencing ends 3 residues short of the CDR3 end; the germline J gene provides the rest. The J gene is TRBJ1-1, the V gene TRBV5-1; TRBD1 matches 9 bases. The length of the CDR3 is 17 residues. Germline values: CDR1 SGHRS, CDR2 YFSETQ. After removal of 0 bases from V and 7 bases from J, the junction contained 13 bases not matched to a gene. The covered CDR3 bases are TGCGCCAGCAGCTTGGGTGGGACAGGGTCTTCAGGCCTTGAA. Encoded protein: CASSLGGTGSSGLE. The whole CDR3 protein reads CASSLGGTGSSGLEAFF.

Remarks on this clone: The missing CDR3 end, 3 residues past where the read stops, is filled in from the germline J gene. V is TRBV5-1 and J is TRBJ1-1; D gene ambiguous. V lost 0 bases and J lost 6, with 9 bases in between. Germline V gene sequence: CDR1 SGHRS, CDR2 YFSETQ. The CDR3 sequence is 13 residues long. CDR3 sequence: CASSLDWLSEAFF. CDR3 DNA, as far as it was read: TGCGCCAGCAGCTTGGATTGGCTCTCTGAA.

Points on this clone: Read coverage stops 3 residues before the CDR3 terminus; the germline J gene supplies the remainder. V gene TRBV4-2 combines with J gene TRBJ2-5, with D perhaps TRBD2 (6 bases). Germline values: CDR1 LGHNA, CDR2 YNFKEQ. The CDR3 runs to 15 residues. Trimming took off 0 bases at V and 5 bases at J, with 13 bases between the two ends. The CDR3 loop is CASSQDAGRTETQYF. Partial CDR3 DNA: TGTGCCAGCAGCCAAGATGCGGGAAGGACGGAGACC.

Regarding this clone: The sequence runs out 3 residues before the end of the CDR3; the remainder is reconstructed from the germline J gene. The V gene is TRBV10-3, the J gene TRBJ1-6, with 10 bases identical to TRBD1. Germline V gene lookup returns CDR1 ENHRY and CDR2 SYGVKD. This CDR3 comprises 14 residues. Trimming took 6 bases from V and 11 from J; bases not matched to a gene: 7. CDR3 amino acids: CAISDDRGQTPLHF. CDR3 bases read: TGTGCCATCAGCGACGACAGGGGGCAGACACCC.

Comments on this clone: The read falls 3 residues short of the CDR3 end, and the missing part is taken from the germline J gene. V gene TRBV19 combines with J gene TRBJ2-1; 9 bases agree with TRBD2. CDR1 is LNHDA, CDR2 SQIVND, per germline (reference sequence). The CDR3 has 13 amino acids. The J segment lost 9 bases and the V segment lost 6 bases, leaving 6 bases of the junction unmatched. CDR3 loop: CASRVAGDREQFF. The DNA read from the CDR3 is TGTGCCAGTAGAGTAGCGGGAGATCGTGAG.

Of note for this clone: The read stops 3 residues short of the end of the CDR3; the missing end is completed from the germline J gene. The chain uses TRBV7-9 and TRBJ1-5, with 7 positions matching TRBD1. This CDR3 is 15 amino acids long. The V segment lost 5 bases and the J segment 6 bases; nucleotides outside the gene matches: 10. Germline loops: CDR1 SEHNR, CDR2 FQNEAQ (reference sequence). The CDR3 loop reads CASSTDREAGQPQHF. The CDR3 bases that were read are TGTGCCAGCAGCACCGACAGGGAGGCGGGTCAGCCC.

Concerning this clone: The read ends 3 residues early relative to the CDR3; the germline J gene fills the gap. This chain joins TRBV18 and TRBJ2-7; possible D gene TRBD1, 6 bases. CDR1 and CDR2 from the germline V gene are KGHSH and LQKENI. The CDR3 is 16 residues long. V gave up 0 bases and J gave up 3 bases, with 15 bases separating them. The DNA read from the CDR3 is TGTGCCAGCTCACCACCTACAGGGAATCAACACTACGAG. This sequence encodes CASSPPTGNQHYE. In full, the CDR3 reads CASSPPTGNQHYEQYF.

With respect to this clone: The read comes to an end 3 residues before the CDR3 does, leaving the germline J gene to fill in the end. The chain joins TRBV30 to TRBJ2-7; 9 positions match TRBD2. V was pared by 1 base and J by 3 bases, with 16 bases of the junction left unmatched. The CDR3 extends over 18 amino acids. CDR1 GTSNPN and CDR2 SVGIG come from the germline V gene (reference sequence). The CDR3 bases that were read are TGTGCCTGGAGTGGAGGAGTGGGACTAGCCCCATCCTACTACGAG. Its protein product is CAWSGGVGLAPSYYE. The full CDR3 sequence reads CAWSGGVGLAPSYYEQYF. The full variable domain, rest sourced from reference TRBV30 and TRBJ2-7, is SQTIHQWPATLVQPVGSPLSLECTVEGTSNPNLYWYRQAAGRGLQLLFYSVGIGQISSEVPQNLSASRPQDRQFILSSKKLLLSDSGFYLCAWSGGVGLAPSYYEQYFGPGTRLTVT.

A note on this clone: Read coverage stops 3 residues before the CDR3 terminus; the germline J gene supplies the remainder. The rearrangement uses TRBV20-1 and TRBJ2-5, with 8 bases lining up with TRBD2. Unmatched junction bases numbered 6, after V lost 1 base and J lost 5 bases. CDR3 length: 14 amino acids. Germline V CDR1 and CDR2: DFQATT, SNEGSKA (reference sequence). Partial CDR3 DNA: TGCAGTGCTAGAGTAAGCGGGAGTTCGGAGACC. This gives the protein CSARVSGSSET. The whole CDR3 protein is CSARVSGSSETQYF.

Comment on this clone: Sequencing ends 3 residues short of the CDR3 end; the germline J gene provides the rest. The chain recombines TRBV20-1 with TRBJ2-5; 8 bases are shared with TRBD2. The length of the CDR3 is 13 residues. The V and J ends lost 3 bases and 4 bases, in that order; junction bases with no gene match: 4. The V gene's germline CDR1 is DFQATT and CDR2 SNEGSKA (reference sequence). The sequenced CDR3 bases are TGCAGTGCTAGCGGGGGGGTTGTAGAGACC. Translation: CSASGGVVET. The entire CDR3 protein is CSASGGVVETQYF.

As for this clone: With the read ending 3 residues before the CDR3 end, the germline J gene is used to fill in that end. The chain uses TRBV20-1 and TRBJ2-7; unclear D gene. The CDR3 runs 12 residues. V was cut by 6 bases and J by 3 bases, with 12 bases left in between. The germline V gene has CDR1 DFQATT and CDR2 SNEGSKA (reference sequence). The CDR3 spells CSASVGYYEQYF. CDR3 DNA (partial): TGCAGTGCGAGCGTAGGTTACTACGAG.

About this clone: Read data end 3 residues before the CDR3 end; the end is taken from the germline J gene. The chain recombines TRBV6-2 or TRBV6-3 with TRBJ2-7, with 9 nucleotides matching TRBD2. Germline V gives CDR1 MNHEY, CDR2 SVGEGT. The CDR3 extends over 13 amino acids. V was clipped by 7 bases and J by 6 bases; unmatched bases: 7. The CDR3 DNA, read in part, is TGTGCCAGCAAAGATAGCGGGAGATTCGAG. Translation: CASKDSGRFE. The whole CDR3 protein is CASKDSGRFEQYF.

Turning to this clone: The CDR3 is cut off 3 residues early in the read; its end comes from the germline J gene. The rearrangement links TRBV5-6 to TRBJ2-7; TRBD1 matches 7 bases. The V and J ends lost 2 bases and 2 bases, in that order; junction bases with no gene match: 4. Per germline, CDR1 SGHDT and CDR2 YYEEEE. The CDR3 consists of 14 residues. CDR3 DNA, as far as it was read: TGTGCCAGCAGCTTATACAGGGGCCCCTACGAG. It is translated as CASSLYRGPYE. The whole CDR3 region reads CASSLYRGPYEQYF.